The 29 T cell receptor beta chains reported below all come from one sample, sequenced in a study of blood T cell repertoires in COVID-19. Profiling relied on immunoSEQ multiplex PCR, and the TCRdb table lists in-frame clones only, not all of them. There are about 200,000 clones in the sample; roughly 90% occur only once, and 0.75% to 0.95% lies in the top ten. Sequences were obtained from peripheral blood. All receptors derive from a woman aged 70-85 years with acute or convalescent COVID-19.

The chain links TRBV6-6 to TRBJ2-3; 11 bases match TRBD2. The CDR3 runs 15 residues. Germline V gene data show CDR1 as MNHNY and CDR2 as SVGAGI (reference sequence). V was clipped by 5 bases and J by 1 base; unmatched bases: 2. The CDR3 DNA follows: TGTGCCAGCAGTCCACTAGCGGGGGGCACAGATACGCAGTATTTT. Translating it yields CASSPLAGGTDTQYF.

This chain joins TRBV3-1 (or the pseudogene TRBV3-2) and TRBJ2-5, with D possibly matching TRBD2 (5 bases). V lost 6 bases, J lost 1 base, and 9 bases lay in between. Per germline, CDR1 LGHDT and CDR2 YNNKEL (reference sequence). The CDR3 spans 13 residues. This chain's CDR3 is CASRTSGQETQYF. In DNA form, the CDR3 reads TGTGCCAGCAGGACAAGCGGCCAAGAGACCCAGTACTTC.

The chain couples TRBV5-1 to TRBJ2-1, with D perhaps matching TRBD1 (6 bases). CDR3 length equals 11 residues. Per the germline V gene, CDR1 is SGHRS and CDR2 is YFSETQ. Trimming removed 7 bases at V and 8 bases at J, with 10 bases between. CDR3 protein: CASGNRDEQFF. In DNA, the CDR3 is TGCGCCAGCGGAAACAGGGATGAGCAGTTCTTC.

CDR3 nucleotides: TGTGCCAGCAGCTTAACTAGCGGGGAGAATACGCAGTATTTT. This translates into CASSLTSGENTQYF. V is TRBV7-2 and J is TRBJ2-3, with TRBD2 identical over 10 bases. In germline, CDR1 is SGHTA, CDR2 FQGNSA. This CDR3 spans 14 amino acids. Germline trimming cut 2 bases from V and 7 bases from J; bases unmatched to any gene: 3.

The chain has TRBV11-2 and TRBJ2-3; 13 nucleotides align to TRBD2. Germline CDR1 and CDR2: SGHAT and FQNNGV. Trimming removed 4 bases from V and 5 bases from J; junction bases left unmatched: 3. This CDR3 is built from 15 residues. The CDR3 reads CASSWGLAGQDTQYF. The CDR3 nucleotides are TGTGCCAGCAGCTGGGGACTAGCGGGGCAAGATACGCAGTATTTT.

The CDR3 reads CASSEERLAGGIEQFF. CDR3 DNA sequence: TGTGCCAGCAGCGAGGAACGACTAGCGGGGGGAATTGAGCAGTTCTTC. This chain uses TRBV4-2 with TRBJ2-1; 13 bases line up with TRBD2. Germline trimming cut 5 bases from V and 9 bases from J; bases unmatched to any gene: 10. The CDR3 loop spans 16 amino acids. Germline V gives CDR1 LGHNA, CDR2 YNFKEQ.

CDR3 protein: CASSQAGIGNTIYF. In nucleotides, the CDR3 is TGTGCCAGCAGCCAAGCCGGGATTGGAAACACCATATATTTT. The chain links TRBV3-1 (or the pseudogene TRBV3-2) to TRBJ1-3; D not resolved. Germline loops: CDR1 LGHDT, CDR2 YNNKEL (reference sequence). Trimming cost V 1 base and J 3 bases, with 7 bases left between them. CDR3 length: 14 amino acids.

The V gene is TRBV7-9, the J gene TRBJ1-1; TRBD1 matches at 9 bases. Germline lookup yields CDR1 SEHNR and CDR2 FQNEAQ (reference sequence). V gave up 11 bases and J gave up 5 bases; unmatched junction bases: 9. The length of the CDR3 is 13 residues. In nucleotides, the CDR3 is TGTGCCTGTCCGGGACAGGGATTGACTGAAGCTTTCTTT. Its translation is CACPGQGLTEAFF. The variable domain in full, with the rest retrieved from reference TRBV7-9 and TRBJ1-1, is DTGVSQNPRHKITKRGQNVTFRCDPISEHNRLYWYRQTLGQGPEFLTYFQNEAQLEKSRLLSDRFSAERPKGSFSTLEIQRTEQGDSAMYLCACPGQGLTEAFFGQGTRLTVV.

CDR3 nucleotides: TGTGCCAGCAGCTTCGAAGCGGGTAACACGCAGTATTTT. This translates into CASSFEAGNTQYF. The rearrangement uses TRBV11-3 and TRBJ2-3; tentative D call: TRBD2 (6 bases). CDR3 size: 13 residues. Trimming pared 3 bases from V and 9 bases from J, leaving 13 bases between. Per germline, CDR1 SGHNT and CDR2 YENEEA.

The chain uses TRBV3-1 (or the pseudogene TRBV3-2) and TRBJ1-6; D unclear. CDR3 length equals 14 residues. In germline, CDR1 is LGHDT, CDR2 YNNKEL (reference sequence). Trimming shortened V by 0 bases and J by 11 bases, and 11 bases separated the two germline ends. The CDR3 DNA is TGTGCCAGCAGCCAAGAGGGGAGTTCGACACCCCTCCACTTT. It codes for CASSQEGSSTPLHF.

The chain carries TRBV12-5 and TRBJ1-1; D may be TRBD1 (6 bases). Trimming took 2 bases from V and 4 from J, leaving 14 bases between them. Germline CDR1 and CDR2: LGHNT and FRNRAP. The CDR3 has 15 amino acids. The CDR3 protein is CASGLITGSPTEAFF. The DNA for the CDR3 is TGTGCTAGTGGTTTGATCACAGGGAGCCCCACTGAAGCTTTCTTT.

CDR3 bases: TGCAGCGTCCCAGGGTTGAGCACAGATACGCAGTATTTT. This sequence encodes CSVPGLSTDTQYF. This chain joins TRBV29-1 and TRBJ2-3; D possibly corresponds to TRBD1 (5 bases). The CDR3 sequence is 13 residues long. Germline-derived CDR1 and CDR2 are SQVTM and ANQGSEA. The V and J ends lost 6 bases and 0 bases respectively, with 10 bases between them.

J is TRBJ1-1 and V is TRBV6-5; 7 bases align to TRBD1. This CDR3 region has 14 residues. The germline V gene encodes CDR1 MNHEY and CDR2 SVGAGI. Losses at the gene ends were 4 bases for V and 1 base for J; bases not matched to a gene: 3. The CDR3 is CASSFYRGNTEAFF. The CDR3 DNA reads as TGTGCCAGCAGTTTCTACAGGGGGAACACTGAAGCTTTCTTT.

The table lists this clone with a count of one. The CDR3 protein is CASSLGTRQGSGGYTF. The CDR3 DNA is TGCGCCAGCAGCTTGGGGACTCGACAGGGATCGGGGGGCTACACCTTC. This chain connects TRBV5-1 to TRBJ1-2; 7 bases are a match to TRBD1. CDR3 length equals 16 residues. The germline V gene encodes CDR1 SGHRS and CDR2 YFSETQ. J was trimmed by 8 bases and V by 0 bases; bases with no gene match: 13.

The chain employs TRBV2 and TRBJ1-1, with D perhaps matching TRBD1 (5 bases). CDR1 and CDR2 (germline): SNHLY, FYNNEI. V was cut by 6 bases and J by 1 base, with 6 bases left in between. The CDR3 runs 12 residues. In nucleotides, the CDR3 is TGTGCCAGCAGAGGGGCGAACACTGAAGCTTTCTTT. Translating gives CASRGANTEAFF.

The chain is built from TRBV4-2 and TRBJ1-2; 10 nucleotides agree with TRBD1. CDR3 length equals 15 residues. Trimming took 1 base from V and 6 from J; bases not matched to a gene: 5. Germline assignment: CDR1 LGHNA and CDR2 YNFKEQ. For the CDR3, the DNA is TGTGCCAGCAGCCAAGCATCCGGGACAGGGGATGGCTACACCTTC. This gives the protein CASSQASGTGDGYTF.

The rearrangement joins TRBV29-1 to TRBJ2-5; a possible D gene is TRBD1 (5 bases). The CDR3 contains 13 residues. V was clipped by 4 bases and J by 5 bases, with 14 bases between them. CDR1 and CDR2 from the germline V gene are SQVTM and ANQGSEA. The CDR3 DNA follows: TGCAGCGTTGCCACCCAAAAGGGGGAGACCCAGTACTTC. This translates into CSVATQKGETQYF.

This sequence joins TRBV27 and TRBJ1-4; possibly TRBD1 for D (6 bases). This CDR3 contains 16 residues. Germline V gene data show CDR1 as MNHEY and CDR2 as SMNVEV (reference sequence). Trimming took off 6 bases at V and 0 bases at J, with 14 bases between the two ends. The CDR3 here is CASRPGTTSTNEKLFF. CDR3 nucleotide sequence: TGTGCCAGCAGACCCGGGACAACCTCAACTAATGAAAAACTGTTTTTT.

This chain links TRBV7-9 with TRBJ2-7, with TRBD1 identical over 7 bases. The CDR3 runs to 15 residues. V shed 0 bases and J 12 bases; nucleotides not matched to a gene: 14. Germline assignment: CDR1 SEHNR and CDR2 FQNEAQ (reference sequence). CDR3 nucleotides: TGTGCCAGCAGCTTAGCTGGACAGGAGCTGATCTCTATGTACTTC. This translates into CASSLAGQELISMYF.

The rearrangement joins TRBV27 to TRBJ2-2; D is perhaps TRBD2 (6 bases). The V end lost 4 bases, the J end lost 4 bases, and 13 bases lay between the germline ends. Germline V gene lookup returns CDR1 MNHEY and CDR2 SMNVEV (reference sequence). This CDR3 contains 15 residues. In DNA form, the CDR3 reads TGTGCCAGCAGTTCCCCGGGGGTTGGCACCGGGGAGCTGTTTTTT. This translates into CASSSPGVGTGELFF.

J is TRBJ2-5 and V is TRBV12-3 or TRBV12-4; D possibly corresponds to TRBD1 (6 bases). The V gene lost 6 bases and the J gene lost 5 bases, with 13 bases spanning the gap. The CDR3 is 13 amino acids. The CDR3 region is CASSPTGPETQYF. CDR3 nucleotide sequence: TGTGCCAGCAGCCCCACAGGGCCCGAGACCCAGTACTTC.

The V and J genes are TRBV29-1 and TRBJ1-1; unclear D gene. The CDR3 runs to 13 residues. Germline V gene data show CDR1 as SQVTM and CDR2 as ANQGSEA. For the CDR3, the DNA is TGCAGTGGCGGGAGAGGGAGGAACACTGAAGCTTTCTTT. It yields the protein CSGGRGRNTEAFF.

The J gene is TRBJ1-2, the V gene TRBV20-1; 10 bases match TRBD1. This CDR3 has 11 amino acids. CDR1 is DFQATT and CDR2 is SNEGSKA in the germline V gene (reference sequence). After removal of 6 bases from V and 10 bases from J, the junction contained 5 bases not matched to a gene. CDR3 in DNA: TGCAGTGCGGGACAGGGGAAATCCTACACCTTC. It codes for CSAGQGKSYTF.

The gene calls are TRBV14 and TRBJ1-1; D possibly corresponds to TRBD1 (5 bases). V dropped 5 bases and J dropped 0 bases, with 7 bases sitting between them. The CDR3 spans 13 residues. The germline V gene encodes CDR1 SGHDN and CDR2 FVKESK. CDR3 DNA sequence: TGTGCCAGCAGCGGACACCTGAACACTGAAGCTTTCTTT. It is translated as CASSGHLNTEAFF.

J is TRBJ1-1 and V is TRBV11-2, with 7 bases fitting TRBD1. The germline gives CDR1 SGHAT, CDR2 FQNNGV. The CDR3 extends over 15 amino acids. After removal of 6 bases from V and 0 bases from J, the junction contained 7 bases not matched to a gene. CDR3 sequence reads: CASREPTGVNTEAFF. CDR3 DNA sequence: TGTGCCAGCAGGGAACCAACAGGGGTGAACACTGAAGCTTTCTTT. The variable domain in full, with the rest retrieved from reference TRBV11-2 and TRBJ1-1, is EAGVAQSPRYKIIEKRQSVAFWCNPISGHATLYWYQQILGQGPKLLIQFQNNGVVDDSQLPKDRFSAERLKGVDSTLKIQPAKLEDSAVYLCASREPTGVNTEAFFGQGTRLTVV.

V gene TRBV19 combines with J gene TRBJ1-5, with D maybe TRBD1 (5 bases). Trimming took off 6 bases at V and 4 bases at J, with 13 bases between the two ends. This CDR3 has 14 amino acids. Germline CDR1 is LNHDA and CDR2 is SQIVND (reference sequence). CDR3 region: CASSVRTGNQPQHF. CDR3 sequence (DNA): TGTGCCAGTAGCGTAAGAACAGGAAATCAGCCCCAGCATTTT. Variable domain in full (rest from reference TRBV19 and TRBJ1-5): DGGITQSPKYLFRKEGQNVTLSCEQNLNHDAMYWYRQDPGQGLRLIYYSQIVNDFQKGDIAEGYSVSREKKESFPLTVTSAQKNPTAFYLCASSVRTGNQPQHFGDGTRLSIL.

V usage is TRBV6-5 and J usage is TRBJ1-1; 11 bases map to TRBD1. Germline CDR1 and CDR2: MNHEY and SVGAGI. V lost 7 bases and J lost 10; bases outside the gene matches: 8. The CDR3 is 13 amino acids. CDR3: CASIETGTGGAFF. In nucleotides, the CDR3 is TGTGCCAGCATCGAAACGGGGACAGGGGGAGCTTTCTTT.

V is TRBV6-1 and J is TRBJ2-7; 9 nucleotides line up with TRBD2. The CDR3 consists of 16 residues. CDR1 and CDR2 from the germline V gene are MNHNS and SASEGT. With 2 bases clipped from V and 0 bases from J, the junction kept 5 bases outside the gene matches. DNA for the CDR3: TGTGCCAGCAGTGAAAGGCGGGGGGGAAGCTCCTACGAGCAGTACTTC. This encodes CASSERRGGSSYEQYF.

The chain is built from TRBV3-1 (or the pseudogene TRBV3-2) and TRBJ2-5, with TRBD2 matching over 16 bases. Germline V lookup: CDR1 LGHDT, CDR2 YNNKEL (reference sequence). The CDR3 loop spans 21 amino acids. V gave up 0 bases and J gave up 5 bases; unmatched junction bases: 15. DNA for the CDR3: TGTGCCAGCAGCCAAGATCAGCCTCCGGGACTAGCGGGAGGGGGCCCGGAGACCCAGTACTTC. This translates into CASSQDQPPGLAGGGPETQYF.